The present T cell receptor (beta chain) was sequenced within a study of T-cell reconstitution after alpha-beta-depleted transplantation in children. The trim removed 1 base at V and 2 bases at J, leaving 5 bases unmatched. The length of the CDR3 is 16 residues. Looked up from germline, CDR1 is SGHRS and CDR2 is YFSETQ. This sample's TCRbeta library carried unique molecular identifier barcodes. TCRdb re-called the PCR reads with MiXCR, one entry per CDR3 protein. Seen here are over 300,000 distinct CDR3 sequences, 10% observed once, and the top ten hold approximately 2.3%. The sequence came from a human donor who donated a stem cell graft to a child with acute lymphoblastic leukemia. This specimen consisted of PBMCs from the stem cell graft donor, obtained from the stem cell graft. The J gene is TRBJ2-1, the V gene TRBV5-1, with 8 nucleotides matching TRBD2. CDR3 in amino acids: CASSLLWREAYNEQFF. Here the CDR3 DNA reads TGCGCCAGCAGCTTGCTCTGGCGGGAGGCCTACAATGAGCAGTTCTTC. The variable domain in full, with the rest retrieved from reference TRBV5-1 and TRBJ2-1, is KAGVTQTPRYLIKTRGQQVTLSCSPISGHRSVSWYQQTPGQGLQFLFEYFSETQRNKGNFPGRFSGRQFSNSRSEMNVSTLELGDSALYLCASSLLWREAYNEQFFGPGTRLTVL.